Presented here are 15 T cell receptor beta chains from one specimen sequenced in a study of shared clonotypes between healthy human individuals. Libraries were prepared by immunoSEQ multiplex PCR; TCRdb keeps only in-frame clonotypes and omits some of them. The sample has about 1 million clones, around 75% seen once. The sample was memory CD4+ T cells sorted from blood. Subset denoted: CD45RA-negative fraction. The receptors originated from a young man in good health.

The chain couples TRBV25-1 to TRBJ2-5, with TRBD1 matching 7 bases. The end of the DNA is better explained by TRBJ2-7, so the J call may be wrong. Germline CDR1 and CDR2: MGHDK and SYGVNS. The CDR3 has 11 amino acids. Written as DNA, the CDR3 is TGTGCCAGCAGAGACAGGGTCGAGCAGTACTTC. Protein: CASRDRVEQYF.

This chain uses TRBV19 with TRBJ2-6; D might be TRBD1 or TRBD2, each matching 5 bases. Per germline, CDR1 LNHDA and CDR2 SQIVND (reference sequence). The V and J ends lost 3 bases and 4 bases respectively, with 13 bases between them. The CDR3 spans 16 residues. The CDR3 sequence is CASSMRGAFGANVLTF. The CDR3 region has the DNA TGTGCCAGTAGTATGAGGGGCGCTTTCGGGGCCAACGTCCTGACTTTC. The variable domain in full, completed from reference TRBV19 and TRBJ2-6, reads DGGITQSPKYLFRKEGQNVTLSCEQNLNHDAMYWYRQDPGQGLRLIYYSQIVNDFQKGDIAEGYSVSREKKESFPLTVTSAQKNPTAFYLCASSMRGAFGANVLTFGAGSRLTVL.

This chain links TRBV5-1 with TRBJ2-5, with D possibly being TRBD1 (7 bases). The CDR3 extends over 16 amino acids. Trimming shortened V by 4 bases and J by 1 base, and 17 bases separated the two germline ends. CDR1 is SGHRS and CDR2 is YFSETQ in the germline V gene. The CDR3 region has the DNA TGCGCCAGCAGCCCGGGGAGGCAGGGGGGCCAAGAGACCCAGTACTTC. The encoded protein is CASSPGRQGGQETQYF.

A note on this clone: Other DNA sequences in the same sample also yield this CDR3. V and J are TRBV19 and TRBJ2-3; a possible D gene is TRBD2 (6 bases). CDR3 size: 14 residues. V lost 3 bases and J 3 bases, leaving 10 bases between the germline ends. In germline, CDR1 is LNHDA, CDR2 SQIVND (reference sequence). For the CDR3, the DNA is TGTGCCAGTAGTATGTTGGCGGGAACAGATACGCAGTATTTT. The encoded protein is CASSMLAGTDTQYF.

V usage is TRBV27 and J usage is TRBJ1-2, with D possibly TRBD1 on 6 matching bases. The V gene's germline CDR1 is MNHEY and CDR2 SMNVEV (reference sequence). V was pared by 6 bases and J by 6 bases, with 17 bases between. The CDR3 covers 14 residues. The CDR3 sequence is CASRGLGGADGYTF. In nucleotides, the CDR3 is TGTGCCAGCAGAGGGCTGGGGGGGGCGGATGGCTACACCTTC.

The chain links TRBV27 to TRBJ2-1; 11 bases are a match to TRBD2. Germline values: CDR1 MNHEY, CDR2 SMNVEV (reference sequence). The CDR3 loop spans 16 amino acids. V was pared by 3 bases and J by 5 bases, with 6 bases of the junction left unmatched. Written as DNA, the CDR3 is TGTGCCAGCAGTTTCGGTGGACTAGCGGGCAACAATGAGCAGTTCTTC. Its protein product is CASSFGGLAGNNEQFF.

The chain has TRBV6-7 and TRBJ2-2; the match to TRBD1 covers 12 bases. TRBV6-7 is treated as an ORF (open reading frame) with a function not yet certain. This CDR3 has 19 amino acids. The V segment lost 1 base and the J segment 7 bases; nucleotides outside the gene matches: 13. CDR3 sequence (DNA): TGTGCCAGCAGTTACTATGTCCGGGACAGGGGGCGTTGGAACGGGGAGCTGTTTTTT. It codes for CASSYYVRDRGRWNGELFF.

The chain carries TRBV21-1 and TRBJ2-5; whether TRBD2, the table's D call, matches the DNA was not checked. TRBV21-1 counts as a pseudogene. The length of the CDR3 is 15 residues. The CDR3 region is CASSIRLAVQETQYF. The CDR3 DNA reads TGTGCCAGCAGCATCAGACTAGCGGTCCAAGAGACCCAGTACTTC.

V usage is TRBV10-3 and J usage is TRBJ1-2, with D hard to call. Germline CDR1 and CDR2: ENHRY and SYGVKD. The CDR3 has 14 amino acids. Between the trimmed V and J ends, which lost 3 bases and 2 bases, there was a span of 10 bases. CDR3: CAISENSPNYGYTF. CDR3 coding DNA: TGTGCCATCAGTGAAAACAGTCCAAACTATGGCTACACCTTC.

V and J are TRBV11-1 and TRBJ2-7, with 9 bases that match TRBD1. Unmatched junction bases numbered 10, after V lost 5 bases and J lost 5 bases. The germline gives CDR1 SGHAT, CDR2 FQDESV (reference sequence). The CDR3 consists of 15 residues. CDR3 in DNA: TGTGCCAGCAGCCGGCCGGGACAGGGAAGCCACGAGCAGTACTTC. It translates to CASSRPGQGSHEQYF.

This sequence joins TRBV5-1 and TRBJ2-5; D might be TRBD1 (6 bases). The CDR3 is made up of 15 amino acids. CDR1 and CDR2 from the germline V gene are SGHRS and YFSETQ. V was pared by 4 bases and J by 5 bases, with 18 bases between. The CDR3 sequence is CASSSNRVSGETQYF. The DNA for the CDR3 is TGCGCCAGCAGCAGCAACAGGGTTTCGGGCGAGACCCAGTACTTC.

The chain is built from TRBV10-1 and TRBJ1-2; TRBD1 agrees at 11 bases. The CDR3 is made up of 19 amino acids. Germline values: CDR1 WNHNN, CDR2 SYGVQD (reference sequence). Germline trimming cut 5 bases from V and 7 bases from J; bases unmatched to any gene: 21. CDR3: CASSILGGTGGRLASGYTF. The CDR3, as DNA: TGCGCCAGCAGTATCCTCGGCGGGACAGGGGGGAGATTAGCAAGTGGCTACACCTTC.

This clone was seen only a few times. This rearrangement joins TRBV27 to TRBJ1-1, with a weak D call TRBD1 (5 bases). CDR1 and CDR2 (germline): MNHEY, SMNVEV (reference sequence). The V gene lost 5 bases and the J gene lost 0 bases, with 13 bases spanning the gap. The length of the CDR3 is 15 residues. The CDR3 sequence is CASSTRDGMNTEAFF. CDR3 nucleotides: TGTGCCAGCAGTACCCGGGACGGGATGAACACTGAAGCTTTCTTT.

This clone was seen once. The rearrangement uses TRBV30 and TRBJ2-3; TRBD1 matches at 9 bases. CDR1 is GTSNPN, CDR2 SVGIG, per germline (reference sequence). V gave up 6 bases and J gave up 4 bases; unmatched junction bases: 8. This CDR3 is 14 amino acids long. CDR3 in amino acids: CACHGQGSADTQYF. The CDR3 nucleotides read TGTGCCTGTCACGGACAGGGGAGCGCAGATACGCAGTATTTT.

In the case of this clone: The same CDR3 is also encoded by other DNA sequences in this sample. The rearrangement uses TRBV10-3 and TRBJ2-7; 10 bases line up with TRBD1. From germline, CDR1 is ENHRY and CDR2 SYGVKD. The CDR3 is 14 residues long. Losses at the gene ends were 6 bases for V and 1 base for J; bases not matched to a gene: 3. The CDR3: CAIRPGQGSYEQYF. The CDR3 DNA reads TGTGCCATCAGGCCGGGACAGGGGTCCTACGAGCAGTACTTC.